What follows are 17 T cell receptor beta chains derived from one specimen sequenced in a study of blood T cell repertoires in COVID-19. Using immunoSEQ multiplex PCR, the repertoire was profiled, and TCRdb retains in-frame clones only, with some absent. The sample comprises 70,000 to 100,000 clones, 70% to 90% of which are singletons, and approximately 1.2% rests with the top ten. Source material: peripheral blood. The source of these receptors is an elderly man with active or convalescent COVID-19.

This clone turned up a few times. The CDR3 loop reads CASSQAALAGGGEQFF. The DNA of the CDR3 is TGTGCCAGCAGCCAAGCCGCCCTAGCGGGAGGTGGTGAGCAGTTCTTC. The chain combines TRBV3-1 (or the pseudogene TRBV3-2) with TRBJ2-1; the match to TRBD2 covers 11 bases. Germline values: CDR1 LGHDT, CDR2 YNNKEL (reference sequence). Germline trimming cut 1 base from V and 9 bases from J; bases unmatched to any gene: 8. CDR3 length equals 16 residues.

The chain combines TRBV24-1 with TRBJ2-5, with TRBD2 matching over 7 bases. Germline-derived CDR1 and CDR2 are KGHDR and SFDVKD. The J segment lost 5 bases and the V segment lost 4 bases, leaving 12 bases of the junction unmatched. The CDR3 is made up of 16 amino acids. CDR3 amino acids: CATSDSGEGSYETQYF. CDR3 DNA sequence: TGTGCCACCAGTGACTCCGGGGAGGGCTCGTATGAGACCCAGTACTTC.

V is TRBV29-1 and J is TRBJ2-3, with D possibly matching TRBD2 (6 bases). This CDR3 has 11 residues. Germline CDR1 is SQVTM and CDR2 is ANQGSEA. V was pared by 5 bases and J by 8 bases, with 11 bases between. The CDR3 DNA is TGCAGCGTTTCTCAGGAGGGTACGCAGTATTTT. Protein product: CSVSQEGTQYF.

This clone was detected once. V usage is TRBV7-8 and J usage is TRBJ2-7, with 8 bases matching TRBD2. V gave up 2 bases and J gave up 2 bases; unmatched junction bases: 5. The CDR3 covers 15 residues. Germline V gene data show CDR1 as SGHVS and CDR2 as FQNEAQ. The CDR3 bases are TGTGCCAGCAGCTTAACTAGCGGCCAAACCTACGAGCAGTACTTC. Its translation is CASSLTSGQTYEQYF.

The V and J genes are TRBV6-2 or TRBV6-3 and TRBJ2-2; 12 positions agree with TRBD2. The V gene end was trimmed by 2 bases and the J gene end by 6 bases; junction bases not matched to a gene: 4. There are 16 residues in the CDR3. Germline-derived CDR1 and CDR2 are MNHEY and SVGEGT. CDR3 in DNA: TGTGCCAGCAGTTACCCACTAGCGGGAGGCGCCGGGGAGCTGTTTTTT. It codes for CASSYPLAGGAGELFF.

The rearrangement uses TRBV15 and TRBJ2-5; TRBD2 matches 15 bases. Trimming took 5 bases from V and 3 from J; bases not matched to a gene: 4. Looked up from germline, CDR1 is LNHNV and CDR2 is YYDKDF (reference sequence). The CDR3 sequence is 16 residues long. The CDR3 region is CATSRGLAGGEETQYF. In DNA, the CDR3 is TGTGCCACCAGCCGCGGACTAGCGGGAGGGGAAGAGACCCAGTACTTC.

CDR3 loop: CAWSGTGTGGRDNYGYTF. For the CDR3, the DNA is TGTGCCTGGAGTGGAACCGGGACAGGGGGCAGAGATAACTATGGCTACACCTTC. V usage is TRBV30 and J usage is TRBJ1-2, with 12 bases aligning to TRBD1. The germline V gene has CDR1 GTSNPN and CDR2 SVGIG (reference sequence). The CDR3 covers 18 residues. The V gene end was trimmed by 1 base and the J gene end by 1 base; junction bases not matched to a gene: 10.

The chain links TRBV9 to TRBJ1-1; D is unclear. This CDR3 contains 14 residues. The V and J ends lost 0 bases and 1 base respectively, with 7 bases between them. Germline V gives CDR1 SGDLS, CDR2 YYNGEE. CDR3 in DNA: TGTGCCAGCAGCGTAGGACAAAGGAACACTGAAGCTTTCTTT. Translating gives CASSVGQRNTEAFF.

The chain recombines TRBV7-2 with TRBJ2-1, with 12 bases matching TRBD2. The V segment lost 1 base and the J segment 9 bases; nucleotides outside the gene matches: 4. Germline CDR1 is SGHTA and CDR2 is FQGNSA. CDR3 length: 15 residues. CDR3 bases: TGTGCCAGCAGCTTAGGCCTAGCGGGAGGGCCTGAGCAGTTCTTC. This gives the protein CASSLGLAGGPEQFF.

V and J are TRBV19 and TRBJ1-4; D gene unclear. Germline loops: CDR1 LNHDA, CDR2 SQIVND (reference sequence). This CDR3 is 12 amino acids long. Trimming removed 6 bases at V and 7 bases at J, with 9 bases between. This chain's CDR3 is CASSSPGEKLFF. DNA for the CDR3: TGTGCCAGTAGCAGCCCGGGTGAAAAACTGTTTTTT.

This rearrangement joins TRBV11-2 to TRBJ2-5; 8 bases fit TRBD2. This CDR3 has 16 residues. V was pared by 6 bases and J by 5 bases, with 14 bases of the junction left unmatched. Germline V CDR1 and CDR2: SGHAT, FQNNGV. CDR3 in amino acids: CASRRPFGRASETQYF. Here the CDR3 DNA reads TGTGCCAGCAGAAGGCCTTTCGGGAGGGCCTCGGAGACCCAGTACTTC.

This clone was seen more than once but under ten times. The chain carries TRBV10-2 and TRBJ2-7; 7 bases map to TRBD2. V shed 8 bases, J shed 7 bases, and the junction held 17 bases outside the gene matches. The germline V gene encodes CDR1 WSHSY and CDR2 SAAADI. This CDR3 region has 15 residues. The DNA of the CDR3 is TGCGCCAGCCGAAGTAGCGGCTTGGGCGGGGGAGAGCAGTACTTC. It encodes CASRSSGLGGGEQYF.

Details on this clone: The CDR3 does not end in the conserved phenylalanine or tryptophan, so this is likely a read error. The DNA is omitted, as the CDR3 cannot be located on it reliably, and the CDR3 follows TCRdb's listing. The genes are TRBV21-1 and TRBJ2-7; TRBD2 was called by the table and not checked on the DNA. TRBV21-1 is a pseudogene segment. The CDR3 spans 12 residues, counting both ends. This CDR3 is CASSKAEGLAGR.

The chain uses TRBV11-2 and TRBJ2-1; 14 bases agree with TRBD2. The CDR3 length is 17 residues. CDR1 SGHAT and CDR2 FQNNGV come from the germline V gene. The V gene end was trimmed by 5 bases and the J gene end by 9 bases; junction bases not matched to a gene: 12. The CDR3 DNA sequence: TGTGCCAGCAGCACCCGGACTAGCGGGAGGCCATCGGGTGAGCAGTTCTTC. It codes for CASSTRTSGRPSGEQFF.

Concerning this clone itself: A junction end diverges from the germline sequence, so it may reflect a read error. The gene calls are TRBV7-7 and TRBJ2-1, with 13 bases identical to TRBD2. This CDR3 is 15 amino acids long. CDR1 and CDR2 (germline): SSHAT, FNYEAQ (reference sequence). This chain's CDR3 is CASSPRTSGRGEQFF. CDR3 in DNA: TGTGCTAGCAGCCCCCGGACTAGCGGGAGAGGTGAGCAGTTCTTC.

The chain employs TRBV15 and TRBJ1-1; possible D gene TRBD1, 5 bases. V lost 0 bases and J lost 8, with 13 bases in between. CDR1 is LNHNV and CDR2 is YYDKDF in the germline V gene (reference sequence). The CDR3 consists of 14 residues. CDR3 DNA: TGTGCCACCAGCAGAGATCGCCAGGGAAAGGAAGCTTTCTTT. Its translation: CATSRDRQGKEAFF. Looking up the rest from reference TRBV15 and TRBJ1-1 gives the full variable domain: DAMVIQNPRYQVTQFGKPVTLSCSQTLNHNVMYWYQQKSSQAPKLLFHYYDKDFNNEADTPDNFQSRRPNTSFCFLDIRSPGLGDTAMYLCATSRDRQGKEAFFGQGTRLTVV.

The chain joins TRBV20-1 to TRBJ2-7; D perhaps matches TRBD2 (5 bases). CDR3 length equals 11 residues. Germline lookup yields CDR1 DFQATT and CDR2 SNEGSKA (reference sequence). Trimming removed 4 bases at V and 6 bases at J, with 10 bases between. The CDR3 spells CSATGIREQYF. The CDR3 nucleotides are TGCAGTGCTACGGGGATTCGCGAGCAGTACTTC.